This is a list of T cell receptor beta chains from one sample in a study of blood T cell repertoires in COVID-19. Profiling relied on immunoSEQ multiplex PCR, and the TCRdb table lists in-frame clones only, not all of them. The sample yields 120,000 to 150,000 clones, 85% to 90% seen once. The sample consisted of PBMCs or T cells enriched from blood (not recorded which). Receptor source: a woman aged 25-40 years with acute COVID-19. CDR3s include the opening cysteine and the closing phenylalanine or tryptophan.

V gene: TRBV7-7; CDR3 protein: CASSLDRTGGLEAFF
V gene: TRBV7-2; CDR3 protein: CASSSDPGQSTGELFF
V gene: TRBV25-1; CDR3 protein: CASSEVGENTEAFF
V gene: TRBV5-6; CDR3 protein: CASSLLPGTVLAKNIQYF
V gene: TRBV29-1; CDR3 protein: CSVETGGETQYF
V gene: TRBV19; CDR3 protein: CASSIISSGDLEQYF
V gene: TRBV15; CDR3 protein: CATSRDLPGDWANYGYTF
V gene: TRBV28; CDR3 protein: CASSKAGTGTFKAFF
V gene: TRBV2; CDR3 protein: CASRRDTNQPQHF
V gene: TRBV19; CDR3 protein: CASSLFPTDTQYF
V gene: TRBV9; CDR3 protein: CASSVSGNSYNEQFF
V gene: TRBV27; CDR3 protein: CASRETDRPNSPLHF
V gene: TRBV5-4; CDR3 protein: CASSLDPGYYGYTF